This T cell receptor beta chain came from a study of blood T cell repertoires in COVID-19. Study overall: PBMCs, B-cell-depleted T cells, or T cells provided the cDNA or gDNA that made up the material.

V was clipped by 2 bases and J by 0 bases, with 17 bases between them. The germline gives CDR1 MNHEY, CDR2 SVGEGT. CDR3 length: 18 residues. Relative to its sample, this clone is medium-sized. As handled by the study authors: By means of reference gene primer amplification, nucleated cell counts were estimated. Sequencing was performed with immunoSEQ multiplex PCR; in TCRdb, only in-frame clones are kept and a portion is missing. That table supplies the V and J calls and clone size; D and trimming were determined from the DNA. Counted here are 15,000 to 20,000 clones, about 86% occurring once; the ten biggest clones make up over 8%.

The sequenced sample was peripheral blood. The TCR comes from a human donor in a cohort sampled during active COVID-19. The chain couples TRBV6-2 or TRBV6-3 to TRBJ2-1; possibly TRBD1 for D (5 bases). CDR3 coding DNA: TGTGCCAGCAGTTACCCTACGCAGGGCCCTCCCTCCTACAATGAGCAGTTCTTC. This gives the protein CASSYPTQGPPSYNEQFF.